In its sample, the clone carrying this TCR beta chain was seen once. Its antigen remains unidentified. The data originate from a study of cytomegalovirus exposure and HLA in healthy donors. Study summary: A later analysis reported the same platform for the approximately 110 validation repertoires and the 666 first-cohort repertoires.

Findings and caveats of the study: Rare sequences made up most TCRs, while some public TCRs were found in many donors. A few CMV-associated chains were confirmed in vitro to be specific for CMV antigens.

The CDR3 is 16 residues long. Germline V gene sequence: CDR1 SEHNR, CDR2 FQNEAQ (reference sequence). The trim removed 5 bases at V and 7 bases at J, leaving 11 bases unmatched. Sequencing was performed with immunoSEQ multiplex PCR; in TCRdb, only in-frame clones are kept and a portion is missing. The table lists approximately 180,000 clones, 87% of them singletons. This TCR derives from a woman aged 30 to 39 in good health and CMV-seronegative. The chain employs TRBV7-9 and TRBJ1-6; 7 positions agree with TRBD1. The sequencing sample was made of PBMCs. This CDR3 reads CASSLGTVGGNSPLHF. In DNA, the CDR3 is TGTGCCAGCAGCCTTGGGACAGTCGGCGGGAATTCACCCCTCCACTTT.